A selection of T cell receptor beta chains follows, all from one sample in a study of cytomegalovirus exposure and HLA in healthy donors. Method: immunoSEQ multiplex PCR; TCRdb's copy keeps in-frame clones and lacks some. There are 95,000 to 120,000 clones in the sample; about 85% occur only once, and 3% lies in the top ten. Specimen: PBMCs. The origin of the receptors is a woman aged 18-29 years in good health and CMV-seronegative. Each CDR3 is given with its conserved first and last residue. A D gene is named only where the DNA matches it firmly. Not all rows give a size; the values are once, few, many and, for expanded clones, a class.

>TRBD2|TRBV5-1|once|TRBJ2-3
TGCGCCAGCAGCGACGGACTAGCGGGGAGAGTAGATACGCAGTATTTT
CASSDGLAGRVDTQYF
>-|TRBV5-1|-|TRBJ1-1
TGCGCCAGCAGCTTGAACAATGCGAACACTGAAGCTTTCTTT
CASSLNNANTEAFF
>TRBD1|TRBV11-2|once|TRBJ2-2
TGTGCCAGCAGCTCGGTCACAGGGGGCGGAGGGACCGGGGAGCTGTTTTTT
CASSSVTGGGGTGELFF
>-|TRBV5-4|once|TRBJ1-3
TGTGCCAGCAGCGTGGTAACTGGAAACACCATATATTTT
CASSVVTGNTIYF
>TRBD1|TRBV2|-|TRBJ1-1
TGTGCCAGCAGAGTACAGGGGGCTCACACTGAAGCTTTCTTT
CASRVQGAHTEAFF
>-|TRBV23-1|-|TRBJ1-2
TGCGCCAGCAGTAATACAGGGAATGGCTACACCTTC
CASSNTGNGYTF
>-|TRBV30|-|TRBJ1-1
TGTGCCTGGAGATATGTGGGGCTGAACACTGAAGCTTTCTTT
CAWRYVGLNTEAFF
>-|TRBV5-6|-|TRBJ1-2
TGTGCCAGCAGCTTTCTAGCGGTCAGTGGTAACTATGGCTACACCTTC
CASSFLAVSGNYGYTF
>-|TRBV7-3|few|TRBJ1-2
TGTGCCAGCAGCTTAACGGGGGCGGAGGGCTACACCTTC
CASSLTGAEGYTF
>TRBD1|TRBV19|-|TRBJ1-2
TGTGCCAGCTCCAGGGGGTGGGGGTATGGCTACACCTTC
CASSRGWGYGYTF
>TRBD1|TRBV28|-|TRBJ2-7
TGTGCCAGCAGTTACAGAGGGGGCGTCTACGAGCAGTACTTC
CASSYRGGVYEQYF
>-|TRBV6-4|few|TRBJ2-2
TGTGCCAGCAGTGACTCTCTGGGGGGTTCGGCCGGGGAGCTGTTTTTT
CASSDSLGGSAGELFF
>TRBD1|TRBV27|-|TRBJ1-1
TGTGCCAGCAGTATAGGGACAGAGAACACTGAAGCTTTCTTT
CASSIGTENTEAFF
>-|TRBV2|-|TRBJ2-7
TGTGCCAGCTCGAGACAGGATGTTCCCGACGAGCAGTACTTC
CASSRQDVPDEQYF
>TRBD1|TRBV27|-|TRBJ1-5
TGTGCCAACCCCCGGACAGGAGAATATAGCAATCAGCCCCAGCATTTT
CANPRTGEYSNQPQHF
>-|TRBV5-6|-|TRBJ2-5
TGTGCCAGCAGCTCGAGGGGCGGGGGCGCAGAGACCCAGTACTTC
CASSSRGGGAETQYF
>TRBD2|TRBV4-2|-|TRBJ2-6
TGTGCCAGCAGCCAGGACGGGGGAGGGCAAGGGGCCAACGTCCTGACTTTC
CASSQDGGGQGANVLTF
>TRBD2|TRBV7-9|-|TRBJ2-5
TGTGCCAGCAGCACCCGGGGCGGGGGGGCCCAAGAGACCCAGTACTTC
CASSTRGGGAQETQYF
>-|TRBV13|-|TRBJ2-3
TGTGCCAGCAGCCCCTCGCCGGGGGACTCAGATACGCAGTATTTT
CASSPSPGDSDTQYF
>TRBD1|TRBV2|-|TRBJ1-5
TGTGCCAGCTCTTGGGACAGGGGGAAGCCCCAGCATTTT
CASSWDRGKPQHF
>-|TRBV4-2|-|TRBJ2-1
TGTGCCAGCGAGGACTCGTCCGGTGAGCAGTTCTTC
CASEDSSGEQFF
>TRBD1|TRBV5-6|-|TRBJ1-1
TGTGCCAGCAGCCGGGGACAGACGAACACTGAAGCTTTCTTT
CASSRGQTNTEAFF
>-|TRBV5-6|-|TRBJ2-7
TGTGCCAGCAGCTTTGGCCCCCCCTACGAGCAGTACTTC
CASSFGPPYEQYF
>TRBD2|TRBV9|-|TRBJ2-7
TGTGCCAGCAGCGTAGGGGCTAGCGGGACCTCCTACGAGCAGTACTTC
CASSVGASGTSYEQYF
>-|TRBV19|-|TRBJ2-2
TGTGCCAGTCGGGTGGCAATTAACACCGGGGAGCTGTTTTTT
CASRVAINTGELFF
>-|TRBV6-4|few|TRBJ2-6
TGTGCCAGCAGTGAAGGGGGCTCTGGGGCCAACGTCCTGACTTTC
CASSEGGSGANVLTF
>TRBD2|TRBV6-5|-|TRBJ2-1
TGTGCCAGCAGTTACTCGTCTAGCGGGGTATCTGAGCAGTTCTTC
CASSYSSSGVSEQFF
>-|TRBV7-3|once|TRBJ2-3
TGTGCCAGCAGCCGGACAGCGGTAGATACGCAGTATTTT
CASSRTAVDTQYF
>-|TRBV5-8|-|TRBJ2-2
TGTGCCAGCAGCATAAGCGTTCAGGGCGGGGAGCTGTTTTTT
CASSISVQGGELFF
>-|TRBV9|-|TRBJ1-1
TGTGCCAGCAGCGTAGAAGGTGGCGGCACTGAAGCTTTCTTT
CASSVEGGGTEAFF
>TRBD1|TRBV27|-|TRBJ2-7
TGTGCCAGCAGTCCGACAGGGGCCTACGAGCAGTACTTC
CASSPTGAYEQYF
>-|TRBV16|-|TRBJ2-1
TGTGCCAGCAGCCAACCCGGGGGTAGTGGGAGTGAGCAGTTCTTC
CASSQPGGSGSEQFF
>TRBD1|TRBV2|few|TRBJ2-7
TGTGCCAGCATTAGGGGGCAAACTACCTACGAGCAGTACTTC
CASIRGQTTYEQYF
>TRBD1|TRBV5-4|-|TRBJ1-2
TGTGCCAGCAGCTTGGAAGGGACAGGTGGCTACACCTTC
CASSLEGTGGYTF
>TRBD1|TRBV6-5|-|TRBJ1-2
TGTGCCAGCAGATCGGGACAGGGGACCTATGGCTACACCTTC
CASRSGQGTYGYTF
>-|TRBV7-9|-|TRBJ1-2
TGTGCCAGCAGCTCGACAGTTCAATCGGGTGGCTACACCTTC
CASSSTVQSGGYTF
>-|TRBV19|-|TRBJ2-4
TGTGCCAGTAGTATCGGCGGAGAACTAGCCAAAAACATTCAGTACTTC
CASSIGGELAKNIQYF
>-|TRBV9|-|TRBJ2-1
TGTGCCAGCAGCGTAGGTGCAGATGAGCAGTTCTTC
CASSVGADEQFF
>-|TRBV5-1|-|TRBJ2-7
TGCGCCAGCTCGCGCGGCGGGTCCTACGAGCAGTACTTC
CASSRGGSYEQYF